This is a list of T cell receptor beta chains from one sample in a study of T cells expressing NK-cell markers. TCRdb re-called the 5' RACE reads and shows each CDR3 protein once, DNA omitted. Its clone listing holds some 390,000 distinct CDR3 sequences. Material: blood T cells: a sorted CD56 or NKG2C T cell subset, CD4+ or CD8+ T cells, or bulk PBMC T cells (not recorded which). Receptors originate from a woman in her fifties or sixties in good health. CDR3s include the opening cysteine and the closing phenylalanine or tryptophan.

TRBJ2-7,TRBV20-1,CSAAGLGGGEQYF
TRBJ2-3,TRBV10-3,CAIRGPTDTQYF
TRBJ1-1,TRBV7-9,CASSLQEEAFF
TRBJ1-1,TRBV6-1,CASSEGQGPEAFF
TRBJ2-5,TRBV20-1,CSAGEPQETQYF
TRBJ2-1,TRBV5-1,CASSSSSGSGEQFF
TRBJ2-4,TRBV2,CASSDTEWIQYF
TRBJ2-7,TRBV28,CASSYPLRTYEQYF
TRBJ2-1,TRBV20-1,CSARSTGVEQFF
TRBJ2-1,TRBV5-1,CASSSVPPTGGNEQFF
TRBJ2-5,TRBV7-2,CASSFGRRKETQYF
TRBJ2-3,TRBV19,CASSMRTSTDTQYF
TRBJ2-1,TRBV27,CASLDSPSYNEQFF
TRBJ1-5,TRBV24-1,CATSDSGVEPQHF
TRBJ2-5,TRBV20-1,CSAVSGRVETQYF
TRBJ1-3,TRBV9,CASSSTGNGNTIYF
TRBJ1-1,TRBV27,CASSLSGKVTEAFF